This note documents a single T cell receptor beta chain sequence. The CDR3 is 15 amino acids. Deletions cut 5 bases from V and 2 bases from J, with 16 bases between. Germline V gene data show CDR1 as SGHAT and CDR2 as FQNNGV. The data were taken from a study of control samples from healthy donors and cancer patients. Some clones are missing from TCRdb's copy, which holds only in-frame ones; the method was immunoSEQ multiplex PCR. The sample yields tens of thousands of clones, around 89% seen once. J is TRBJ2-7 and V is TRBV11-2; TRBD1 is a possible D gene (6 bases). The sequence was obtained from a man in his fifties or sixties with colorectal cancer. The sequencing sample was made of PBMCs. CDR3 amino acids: CASSPRTELTYEQYF. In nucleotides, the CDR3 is TGTGCCAGCAGCCCGCGGACAGAGCTCACCTACGAGCAGTACTTC.